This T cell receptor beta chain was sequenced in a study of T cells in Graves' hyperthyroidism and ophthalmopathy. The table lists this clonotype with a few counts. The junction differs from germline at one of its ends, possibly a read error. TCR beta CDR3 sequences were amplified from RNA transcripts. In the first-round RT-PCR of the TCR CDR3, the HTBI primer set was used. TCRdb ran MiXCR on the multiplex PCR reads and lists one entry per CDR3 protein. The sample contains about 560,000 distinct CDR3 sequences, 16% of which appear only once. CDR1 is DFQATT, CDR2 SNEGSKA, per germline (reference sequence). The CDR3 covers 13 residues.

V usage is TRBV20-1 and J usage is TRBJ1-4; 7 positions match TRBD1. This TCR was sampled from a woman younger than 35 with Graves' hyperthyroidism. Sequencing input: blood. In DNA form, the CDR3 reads TGCAGTGCTTTAGACAGGGCGAATGAAAAACTGTCTTTT. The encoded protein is CSALDRANEKLSF.